Below are 22 T cell receptor beta chains sequenced from a single sample in a study of Graves' ophthalmopathy and Graves' hyperthyroidism. RNA transcripts served as template for amplifying TCR beta CDR3 sequences. First-round RT-PCR relied on HTBI primers, and a second-round multiplex PCR came next. One entry per CDR3 protein results from TCRdb running MiXCR on the multiplex PCR reads. The profile covers around 600,000 distinct CDR3 sequences, with approximately 39% appearing a single time and 3% to 3.5% taken by the ten largest. The specimen was peripheral blood. The receptors here all came from an adult man with Graves' ophthalmopathy.

The V gene is TRBV14, the J gene TRBJ2-5; a weak D match, TRBD1 (7 bases). The germline V and J ends were trimmed by 0 bases and 4 bases, with 12 bases remaining between them. CDR1 and CDR2 (germline): SGHDN, FVKESK. CDR3 length: 15 amino acids. The CDR3 loop is CASSQDNRGGETQYF. For the CDR3, the DNA is TGTGCCAGCAGCCAAGACAACAGGGGAGGAGAGACCCAGTACTTC.

The V call is TRBV9, the J call TRBJ2-7; maybe TRBD2 (6 bases). The CDR3 sequence is 15 residues long. Germline CDR1 reads SGDLS; CDR2 reads YYNGEE. The V end lost 0 bases, the J end lost 4 bases, and 14 bases lay between the germline ends. The CDR3 spells CASSVDTTGLYEQYF. DNA for the CDR3: TGTGCCAGCAGCGTAGACACCACGGGACTTTACGAGCAGTACTTC. Based on the CDR3 plus reference TRBV9 and TRBJ2-7, the full variable domain is DSGVTQTPKHLITATGQRVTLRCSPRSGDLSVYWYQQSLDQGLQFLIQYYNGEERAKGNILERFSAQQFPDLHSELNLSSLELGDSALYFCASSVDTTGLYEQYFGPGTRLTVT.

This clonotype was seen a few times. The rearrangement links TRBV5-1 to TRBJ2-2; unclear D gene. CDR3 size: 14 residues. The germline V gene encodes CDR1 SGHRS and CDR2 YFSETQ. V gave up 0 bases and J gave up 5 bases, with 8 bases separating them. The CDR3 spells CASSLVVGTGELFF. The CDR3 DNA reads TGCGCCAGCAGCTTGGTAGTGGGTACCGGGGAGCTGTTTTTT.

This clonotype was recorded many times. The CDR3 sequence: CASSQAPRGRETQYF. In DNA, the CDR3 is TGCGCCAGCAGCCAAGCCCCCAGGGGGCGGGAGACCCAGTACTTC. This chain joins TRBV4-1 and TRBJ2-5; TRBD1 matches at 8 bases. V shed 1 base and J 5 bases; nucleotides not matched to a gene: 6. The CDR3 is 15 residues long. CDR1 MGHRA and CDR2 YSYEKL come from the germline V gene.

In this sample, this clonotype turned up many times. The genes are TRBV12-3 or TRBV12-4 and TRBJ2-7; D unresolved. The V and J ends lost 3 bases and 3 bases respectively, with 6 bases between them. This CDR3 spans 12 amino acids. The CDR3 here is CASSFGDYEQYF. CDR3 in DNA: TGTGCCAGCAGTTTCGGCGACTACGAGCAGTACTTC.

Concerning this clonotype itself: Since a much larger clone is just one base distant, this may be a read error. The chain joins TRBV7-3 to TRBJ1-1; D ambiguous. Per germline, CDR1 SGHTA and CDR2 FQGTGA. The CDR3 spans 14 residues. DNA for the CDR3: TGTTCCAGCAGCTCCGGACCGGGGAACACTGAAGCTTTCTTT. This codes for CSSSSGPGNTEAFF.

This clonotype has at least ten counts. The V and J genes are TRBV20-1 and TRBJ2-7; 14 nucleotides line up with TRBD2. Germline-derived CDR1 and CDR2 are DFQATT and SNEGSKA (reference sequence). The CDR3 covers 16 residues. J lost 0 bases, V lost 6 bases, and 7 bases had no gene match. The CDR3, as DNA: TGCAGTGCCAGGGGACTAGCGGGAGCCAACTCCTACGAGCAGTACTTC. Its protein is CSARGLAGANSYEQYF.

The chain uses TRBV3-1 and TRBJ2-7; weak D call: TRBD2 (6 bases). Trimming shortened V by 0 bases and J by 1 base, and 10 bases separated the two germline ends. Germline assignment: CDR1 LGHDT and CDR2 YNNKEL (reference sequence). The CDR3 totals 15 residues. Here the CDR3 DNA reads TGTGCCAGCAGCCAAGATCTGCGGGGTTCCTACGAGCAGTACTTC. The encoded protein is CASSQDLRGSYEQYF.

Concerning this clonotype itself: A read error may account for a junction end that differs from germline. The chain employs TRBV11-2 and TRBJ2-2; no definite D call. CDR3 length equals 15 residues. The germline V gene encodes CDR1 SGHAT and CDR2 FQNNGV. The CDR3 nucleotides are TGTGCCAGCAGTACGTGGGCCCAGAACACTGGGGAGCTGTTTTTT. It specifies CASSTWAQNTGELFF.

The chain joins TRBV7-2 to TRBJ2-5; 9 bases align to TRBD2. Trimming removed 5 bases from V and 0 bases from J; junction bases left unmatched: 16. CDR1 and CDR2 from the germline V gene are SGHTA and FQGNSA. The CDR3 spans 19 residues. This CDR3 reads CASSPSSRAGGKDQETQYF. DNA of the CDR3: TGTGCCAGCAGCCCTAGCTCCCGTGCGGGGGGGAAAGACCAAGAGACCCAGTACTTC. The whole variable domain, remainder taken from reference TRBV7-2 and TRBJ2-5, is GAGVSQSPSNKVTEKGKDVELRCDPISGHTALYWYRQSLGQGLEFLIYFQGNSAPDKSGLPSDRFSAERTGGSVSTLTIQRTQQEDSAVYLCASSPSSRAGGKDQETQYFGPGTRLLVL.

V usage is TRBV29-1 and J usage is TRBJ1-2; the match to TRBD1 covers 7 bases. The CDR3 contains 12 residues. Germline CDR1 and CDR2: SQVTM and ANQGSEA. V was pared by 6 bases and J by 2 bases, with 3 bases of the junction left unmatched. This chain's CDR3 is CSVEGQNYGYTF. CDR3 in DNA: TGCAGCGTAGAGGGACAGAACTATGGCTACACCTTC.

The V and J genes are TRBV29-1 and TRBJ2-2; 7 bases fit TRBD1. With 1 base clipped from V and 8 bases from J, the junction kept 1 base outside the gene matches. The CDR3 consists of 12 residues. From germline, CDR1 is SQVTM and CDR2 ANQGSEA. This CDR3 reads CSVEGQGGELFF. CDR3 nucleotide sequence: TGCAGCGTTGAAGGACAGGGAGGGGAGCTGTTTTTT.

The rearrangement uses TRBV4-3 and TRBJ2-2; D tentatively fits TRBD1 or TRBD2 (5 bases each). Germline CDR1 is LGHNA and CDR2 is YSLEER. V lost 4 bases and J lost 5, with 11 bases in between. The CDR3 runs 14 residues. This CDR3 reads CASSPFEGTGELFF. The DNA of the CDR3 is TGCGCCAGCAGCCCATTCGAGGGGACCGGGGAGCTGTTTTTT.

This rearrangement joins TRBV29-1 to TRBJ2-6; D is ambiguous. The germline gives CDR1 SQVTM, CDR2 ANQGSEA. This CDR3 is built from 13 residues. Trimming shortened V by 2 bases and J by 4 bases, and 6 bases separated the two germline ends. CDR3 bases: TGCAGCGTTGAACCAGCGGGGGCCAACGTCCTGACTTTC. Its protein product is CSVEPAGANVLTF.

This clonotype was recorded at least ten times. The V and J genes are TRBV5-1 and TRBJ1-2, with D hard to call. This CDR3 is built from 13 residues. Germline V gene lookup returns CDR1 SGHRS and CDR2 YFSETQ. The ends were cut back, 0 bases at V and 4 bases at J, with 7 bases in the middle. The CDR3 region is CASSLGSSYGYTF. DNA for the CDR3: TGCGCCAGCAGCTTGGGAAGTAGCTATGGCTACACCTTC. Using reference TRBV5-1 and TRBJ1-2 for the parts outside the CDR3, the full variable domain is KAGVTQTPRYLIKTRGQQVTLSCSPISGHRSVSWYQQTPGQGLQFLFEYFSETQRNKGNFPGRFSGRQFSNSRSEMNVSTLELGDSALYLCASSLGSSYGYTFGSGTRLTVV.

The chain links TRBV30 to TRBJ1-3; D is undetermined. Germline V gene sequence: CDR1 GTSNPN, CDR2 SVGIG (reference sequence). CDR3 length: 12 amino acids. Trimming shortened V by 0 bases and J by 3 bases, and 3 bases separated the two germline ends. CDR3 loop: CAWSVDGNTIYF. The DNA of the CDR3 is TGTGCCTGGAGTGTAGATGGAAACACCATATATTTT. Based on the CDR3 plus reference TRBV30 and TRBJ1-3, the full variable domain is SQTIHQWPATLVQPVGSPLSLECTVEGTSNPNLYWYRQAAGRGLQLLFYSVGIGQISSEVPQNLSASRPQDRQFILSSKKLLLSDSGFYLCAWSVDGNTIYFGEGSWLTVV.

This chain connects TRBV30 to TRBJ1-5; the D gene is possibly TRBD1 (6 bases). The CDR3 sequence is 16 residues long. The germline V gene encodes CDR1 GTSNPN and CDR2 SVGIG (reference sequence). Trimming pared 0 bases from V and 7 bases from J, leaving 19 bases between. This CDR3 reads CAWSVRSFWGGQPQHF. The CDR3 DNA follows: TGTGCCTGGAGTGTAAGGAGTTTCTGGGGGGGCCAGCCCCAGCATTTT.

The rearrangement joins TRBV7-3 to TRBJ1-2, with 12 nucleotides matching TRBD1. V lost 4 bases and J lost 4; bases outside the gene matches: 7. The CDR3 sequence is 16 residues long. Germline V gene lookup returns CDR1 SGHTA and CDR2 FQGTGA. This CDR3 is CASSSIGGQGAYGYTF. CDR3 DNA: TGTGCCAGCAGCTCAATTGGGGGACAGGGGGCCTATGGCTACACCTTC.

The V and J genes are TRBV25-1 and TRBJ2-2, with 9 nucleotides matching TRBD1. The CDR3 is 15 amino acids. The trim removed 4 bases at V and 6 bases at J, leaving 6 bases unmatched. Germline lookup yields CDR1 MGHDK and CDR2 SYGVNS. The CDR3 here is CASSGQGGRPGELFF. The CDR3 DNA reads as TGTGCCAGCAGTGGACAGGGGGGGCGTCCCGGGGAGCTGTTTTTT.

The gene calls are TRBV2 and TRBJ2-5, with 12 bases identical to TRBD2. Germline loops: CDR1 SNHLY, CDR2 FYNNEI. This CDR3 spans 15 amino acids. The V and J ends lost 6 bases and 5 bases, in that order; junction bases with no gene match: 7. The CDR3 DNA sequence: TGTGCCAGCAGCGCCTACGGACTAGCGGGGGAGACCCAGTACTTC. Protein sequence: CASSAYGLAGETQYF.

This clonotype was observed a handful of times. The chain uses TRBV7-9 and TRBJ1-6; TRBD1 is a possible D gene (6 bases). The CDR3 covers 13 residues. The V end lost 3 bases, the J end lost 7 bases, and 7 bases lay between the germline ends. Germline values: CDR1 SEHNR, CDR2 FQNEAQ (reference sequence). The CDR3 here is CASSFTGNSPLHF. The CDR3 DNA is TGTGCCAGCAGCTTTACAGGGAATTCACCCCTCCACTTT.

This clonotype has ten or more counts. The chain is built from TRBV7-9 and TRBJ1-6; D is unresolved. Trimming cost V 3 bases and J 0 bases, with 6 bases left between them. CDR1 and CDR2 (germline): SEHNR, FQNEAQ (reference sequence). The CDR3 consists of 15 residues. The CDR3 spells CASSLDGSYNSPLHF. The CDR3 nucleotides read TGTGCCAGCAGCTTGGACGGCTCCTATAATTCACCCCTCCACTTT.